The clone carrying this T cell receptor beta chain was recorded once. Profiled with immunoSEQ multiplex PCR; TCRdb holds only in-frame clones, not every one. The repertoire consists of roughly 110,000 clones, with less than 80% occurring once and the leading ten covering about 6.3%. This specimen belongs to a study of blood T cell repertoires in COVID-19. The overall study: PBMCs, B-cell-depleted T cells, or T cells provided the cDNA or gDNA that made up the material.

V was shortened by 4 bases and J by 0 bases, with 12 bases between the two germline ends. The CDR3 consists of 15 residues. Germline loops: CDR1 MNHEY, CDR2 SVGEGT. V gene TRBV6-2 or TRBV6-3 combines with J gene TRBJ1-1, with D perhaps matching TRBD1 (6 bases). The source material was peripheral blood. The TCR comes from a man at least 80 years old with COVID-19, enrolled during active disease. CDR3 protein: CASSSETGLNTEAFF. Written as DNA, the CDR3 is TGTGCCAGCAGTTCCGAGACAGGATTGAACACTGAAGCTTTCTTT.